The 25 T cell receptor beta chains reported below all come from one sample, sequenced in a study of regulatory T cells. Study-level findings and limits: In CD3G-deficient patients, conventional CD4+ T cells were enriched for hydrophobic CDR3 residues at positions 6 and 7.

The primer mix had 52 TRBV and 13 TRBJ primers. Assay: immunoSEQ multiplex PCR; the TCRdb copy retains only in-frame clones and omits some. The repertoire has some 38,000 clones, approximately 89% of them found once; the top ten carry 2.4%. Which antigens these TCRs recognize remains unknown. The sample comprised conventional CD4+ T cells sorted from blood. The receptors derive from a person under 30 with CD3G deficiency.

This chain uses TRBV6-1 with TRBJ2-1; 10 bases align to TRBD1. CDR1 and CDR2 from the germline V gene are MNHNS and SASEGT. The CDR3 is 15 residues long. V lost 4 bases to trimming and J lost 6 bases; unmatched junction nucleotides: 6. The CDR3 spells CASSGDRGNFNEQFF. CDR3 nucleotides: TGTGCCAGCAGTGGGGACAGGGGCAATTTCAATGAGCAGTTCTTC.

CDR3 in amino acids: CASSLEPGQTHEQYF. CDR3 in DNA: TGTGCCAGCAGCTTAGAACCCGGACAGACCCACGAGCAGTACTTC. J is TRBJ2-7 and V is TRBV11-2; tentatively, D is TRBD1 (6 bases). Germline V CDR1 and CDR2: SGHAT, FQNNGV. V lost 0 bases to trimming and J lost 5 bases, with 14 bases between them. This CDR3 has 15 residues.

The genes are TRBV7-9 and TRBJ1-2, with TRBD1 matching over 10 bases. The CDR3 totals 13 residues. Trimming removed 3 bases from V and 8 bases from J; junction bases left unmatched: 3. Germline CDR1 and CDR2: SEHNR and FQNEAQ (reference sequence). The chain's CDR3 is CASSFPDRGGYTF. Written as DNA, the CDR3 is TGTGCCAGCAGCTTCCCGGACAGGGGGGGCTACACCTTC.

The chain links TRBV28 to TRBJ2-7; 9 bases align to TRBD1. The germline CDR1 and CDR2 sequences are MDHEN and SYDVKM. This CDR3 is 15 amino acids long. V gave up 4 bases and J gave up 4 bases; unmatched junction bases: 8. CDR3 residues: CASSSSGTGLYEQYF. The CDR3 coding sequence is TGTGCCAGCAGTTCATCCGGGACAGGGCTTTACGAGCAGTACTTC. Looking up the rest from reference TRBV28 and TRBJ2-7 gives the full variable domain: DVKVTQSSRYLVKRTGEKVFLECVQDMDHENMFWYRQDPGLGLRLIYFSYDVKMKEKGDIPEGYSVSREKKERFSLILESASTNQTSMYLCASSSSGTGLYEQYFGPGTRLTVT.

The genes are TRBV6-1 and TRBJ2-3, with no clear D. Germline V gene lookup returns CDR1 MNHNS and CDR2 SASEGT. There are 13 residues in the CDR3. V was trimmed by 6 bases and J by 1 base, leaving 8 bases between them. In DNA form, the CDR3 reads TGTGCCAGCAGGGACGGAGGCACAGATACGCAGTATTTT. Its protein product is CASRDGGTDTQYF.

As for this clone: At one boundary the junction diverges from the germline segment, which might be a read error. V gene TRBV6-1 combines with J gene TRBJ2-6; 8 bases fit TRBD2. The CDR3 totals 19 residues. Germline lookup yields CDR1 MNHNS and CDR2 SASEGT. The CDR3 DNA follows: TGTGCCAGCAGGGAAGAGTGGGGACTAGTATCCCCTGGGGCCAACGTCCTGACTTTC. As protein: CASREEWGLVSPGANVLTF.

This clone was seen once. This chain connects TRBV6-1 to TRBJ2-7; no firm D call. The germline V gene has CDR1 MNHNS and CDR2 SASEGT. With 2 bases removed from V and 6 bases from J, the gap between germline ends came to 17 bases. This CDR3 is built from 15 residues. The CDR3 bases are TGTGCCAGCAGTGAACCATACAGTTGGTCTCGCGAGCAGTACTTC. Encoded protein: CASSEPYSWSREQYF.

This chain connects TRBV6-5 to TRBJ1-1, with 7 bases aligning to TRBD1. Trimming removed 5 bases from V and 4 bases from J; junction bases left unmatched: 4. Per germline, CDR1 MNHEY and CDR2 SVGAGI. CDR3 length equals 13 residues. The CDR3 coding sequence is TGTGCCAGCAGTAAAGGGGGCGGCACTGAAGCTTTCTTT. It specifies CASSKGGGTEAFF.

The rearrangement uses TRBV5-1 and TRBJ2-1; TRBD2 agrees at 8 bases. The germline gives CDR1 SGHRS, CDR2 YFSETQ. V lost 4 bases and J lost 2; bases outside the gene matches: 11. The CDR3 loop spans 17 amino acids. Here the CDR3 reads CASSRGGTSVAYNEQFF. CDR3 sequence (DNA): TGCGCCAGCAGCCGGGGGGGTACTAGCGTCGCCTACAATGAGCAGTTCTTC.

The chain employs TRBV5-1 and TRBJ2-6; 8 bases fit TRBD1. CDR3 size: 16 residues. Germline V gives CDR1 SGHRS, CDR2 YFSETQ. V shed 4 bases, J shed 2 bases, and the junction held 5 bases outside the gene matches. The CDR3 protein is CASSAGQEAGANVLTF. CDR3 sequence (DNA): TGCGCCAGCAGCGCGGGACAGGAGGCTGGGGCCAACGTCCTGACTTTC.

V usage is TRBV10-3 and J usage is TRBJ2-1; TRBD2 might be the D (6 bases). V was cut by 0 bases and J by 2 bases, with 17 bases left in between. Germline V gene sequence: CDR1 ENHRY, CDR2 SYGVKD. This CDR3 has 18 residues. CDR3 residues: CAISESKRGLSAYNEQFF. For the CDR3, the DNA is TGTGCCATCAGTGAGTCGAAACGAGGACTATCTGCCTACAATGAGCAGTTCTTC.

The chain employs TRBV5-1 and TRBJ2-2; D is perhaps TRBD2 (5 bases). The CDR3 runs to 16 residues. V gave up 0 bases and J gave up 1 base, with 10 bases separating them. The germline V gene has CDR1 SGHRS and CDR2 YFSETQ. DNA for the CDR3: TGCGCCAGCAGCTTGGGATACGGAGGGAACACCGGGGAGCTGTTTTTT. It codes for CASSLGYGGNTGELFF. The whole variable domain, remainder taken from reference TRBV5-1 and TRBJ2-2, is KAGVTQTPRYLIKTRGQQVTLSCSPISGHRSVSWYQQTPGQGLQFLFEYFSETQRNKGNFPGRFSGRQFSNSRSEMNVSTLELGDSALYLCASSLGYGGNTGELFFGEGSRLTVL.

The rearrangement uses TRBV6-6 and TRBJ2-5; 7 nucleotides line up with TRBD2. Trimming at V came to 4 bases and at J to 5 bases, leaving 10 bases not matched to a gene. Germline V gene lookup returns CDR1 MNHNY and CDR2 SVGAGI (reference sequence). This CDR3 has 15 residues. For the CDR3, the DNA is TGTGCCAGCAGTTCACCTGGGGGGGGGTACGAGACCCAGTACTTC. Translation: CASSSPGGGYETQYF.

The chain couples TRBV5-1 to TRBJ1-1; 8 bases align to TRBD1. The CDR3 extends over 14 amino acids. J lost 5 bases, V lost 2 bases, and 5 bases had no gene match. Germline V CDR1 and CDR2: SGHRS, YFSETQ. CDR3 DNA sequence: TGCGCCAGCAGCTTAGGACAGGGCCGGACTGAAGCTTTCTTT. The encoded protein is CASSLGQGRTEAFF.

V gene TRBV28 combines with J gene TRBJ2-7, with unresolved D. Germline lookup yields CDR1 MDHEN and CDR2 SYDVKM. With 5 bases removed from V and 7 bases from J, the gap between germline ends came to 21 bases. This CDR3 is built from 15 residues. CDR3 residues: CASSPRTPALREQYF. The CDR3 nucleotides read TGTGCCAGCAGTCCCCGGACGCCCGCGCTACGAGAGCAGTACTTC.

The V call is TRBV7-9, the J call TRBJ2-3; D is undetermined. This CDR3 is built from 12 residues. Germline V gene data show CDR1 as SEHNR and CDR2 as FQNEAQ (reference sequence). Between the trimmed V and J ends, which lost 5 bases and 6 bases, there was a span of 9 bases. CDR3 bases: TGTGCCAGCAGCGCAAGCTCCGATACGCAGTATTTT. This sequence encodes CASSASSDTQYF.

The chain links TRBV5-1 to TRBJ2-7, with D perhaps assigned TRBD1 or TRBD2 (5 bases each). Germline CDR1 SGHRS, CDR2 YFSETQ. Trimming removed 5 bases at V and 1 base at J, with 10 bases between. The CDR3 totals 13 residues. The CDR3 DNA sequence: TGCGCCAGCAGTCGGGACGGTTCCTACGAGCAGTACTTC. Translating gives CASSRDGSYEQYF.

The gene calls are TRBV6-1 and TRBJ1-2; D gene ambiguous. The V and J ends lost 6 bases and 5 bases respectively, with 13 bases between them. This CDR3 is 13 amino acids long. Germline values: CDR1 MNHNS, CDR2 SASEGT. CDR3 region: CASRSDKPYGYTF. In DNA, the CDR3 is TGTGCCAGCAGGTCCGACAAGCCTTATGGCTACACCTTC.

The chain joins TRBV5-1 to TRBJ2-1, with TRBD2 matching 9 bases. CDR1 is SGHRS, CDR2 YFSETQ, per germline. Trimming took 1 base from V and 6 from J; bases not matched to a gene: 5. The CDR3 contains 15 residues. This CDR3 is CASSLRAGGPNEQFF. CDR3 sequence (DNA): TGCGCCAGCAGCTTGAGGGCGGGGGGGCCCAATGAGCAGTTCTTC.

This clone has just one count. The chain is built from TRBV18 and TRBJ2-3, with 7 bases lining up with TRBD2. The CDR3 runs to 15 residues. V lost 4 bases to trimming and J lost 2 bases; unmatched junction nucleotides: 6. Germline CDR1 reads KGHSH; CDR2 reads LQKENI. The CDR3 nucleotides read TGTGCCAGCTCACAGCGCGGGAGCATCACAGATACGCAGTATTTT. Its protein is CASSQRGSITDTQYF.

The chain carries TRBV5-1 and TRBJ1-2; 7 bases agree with TRBD1. The germline V gene has CDR1 SGHRS and CDR2 YFSETQ. The CDR3 runs 13 residues. The V segment lost 4 bases and the J segment 5 bases; nucleotides outside the gene matches: 5. The CDR3 coding sequence is TGCGCCAGCAGCGGGGACAGATCATATGGCTACACCTTC. Translation: CASSGDRSYGYTF. Drawing the rest from reference TRBV5-1 and TRBJ1-2, the complete variable domain is KAGVTQTPRYLIKTRGQQVTLSCSPISGHRSVSWYQQTPGQGLQFLFEYFSETQRNKGNFPGRFSGRQFSNSRSEMNVSTLELGDSALYLCASSGDRSYGYTFGSGTRLTVV.

The chain combines TRBV6-1 with TRBJ2-7; 7 nucleotides align to TRBD2. Trimming took 3 bases from V and 4 from J; bases not matched to a gene: 6. The V gene's germline CDR1 is MNHNS and CDR2 SASEGT. This CDR3 spans 14 amino acids. The chain's CDR3 is CASSEVAGLYEQYF. The DNA for the CDR3 is TGTGCCAGCAGTGAGGTAGCGGGTCTGTACGAGCAGTACTTC.

This chain joins TRBV5-1 and TRBJ1-2, with 9 bases fitting TRBD1. The CDR3 is 14 residues long. Germline CDR1 reads SGHRS; CDR2 reads YFSETQ. J gave up 4 bases and V 4 bases, and 5 bases lay outside the gene matches. The CDR3 DNA sequence: TGCGCCAGCAGCCCTGGGGGACAGGGCTATGGCTACACCTTC. Its translation is CASSPGGQGYGYTF. The whole variable domain, remainder taken from reference TRBV5-1 and TRBJ1-2, is KAGVTQTPRYLIKTRGQQVTLSCSPISGHRSVSWYQQTPGQGLQFLFEYFSETQRNKGNFPGRFSGRQFSNSRSEMNVSTLELGDSALYLCASSPGGQGYGYTFGSGTRLTVV.

The chain combines TRBV5-1 with TRBJ2-3; D remains unclear. Germline assignment: CDR1 SGHRS and CDR2 YFSETQ. This CDR3 has 14 residues. The V end lost 0 bases, the J end lost 4 bases, and 9 bases lay between the germline ends. CDR3 sequence: CASSLGFVADTQYF. The CDR3 nucleotides read TGCGCCAGCAGCTTGGGGTTCGTCGCAGATACGCAGTATTTT.

The rearrangement uses TRBV28 and TRBJ2-7; possibly TRBD1 for D (6 bases). The V gene's germline CDR1 is MDHEN and CDR2 SYDVKM. The germline V and J ends were trimmed by 4 bases and 0 bases, with 10 bases remaining between them. The CDR3 sequence is 14 residues long. CDR3 loop: CASSSTGPSYEQYF. The CDR3 DNA sequence: TGTGCCAGCAGTTCAACAGGGCCCTCCTACGAGCAGTACTTC.